Sequencing of this TCR beta chain was carried out in a study of T cell responses to AZD1222 COVID-19 vaccine. Findings and caveats of the study: Just 5 to 7 AZD1222 recipients tested seropositive at baseline. None of the repertoires were sampled until the peak T cell response had passed. Possibly, clonal diversity was underestimated; donors were largely white British and included more females.

With regard to this clone: No antigen is known for it.

Using immunoSEQ multiplex PCR, the repertoire was profiled, and TCRdb retains in-frame clones only, with some absent. The table lists roughly 150,000 clones, about nine tenths of them singletons. From germline, CDR1 is SQVTM and CDR2 ANQGSEA. This CDR3 has 9 residues. The V end lost 3 bases, the J end lost 5 bases, and 1 base lay between the germline ends. Doses given second, at about 4 or about 12 weeks, were pooled. This sequence joins TRBV29-1 and TRBJ1-1, with unresolved D. The sequence was collected from an adult who received the AZD1222 COVID-19 vaccine. Specimen: peripheral blood, collected 28 days after the second AZD1222 dose. The CDR3 here is CSVDTEAFF. CDR3 sequence (DNA): TGCAGCGTTGATACTGAAGCTTTCTTT.